This is a list of T cell receptor beta chains from one sample in a study of T cells after yellow fever vaccination. From the 5' RACE reads, TCRdb called clonotypes with MiXCR, one entry per CDR3 protein. Among about 350,000 distinct CDR3 sequences listed, about 8.3% were seen once. The specimen comprised PBMCs, sampled around 45 days after the first yellow fever vaccination. These receptors were obtained from a man between 18 and 35 years old who received the YFV17D yellow fever vaccine. The CDR3 runs from the conserved cysteine through the conserved F or W. D genes are given only for firm matches. Rows may omit the clone size; those that give it use once, few, many or a size class.

D | J | size | V | CDR3 | DNA
- | TRBJ2-1 | few | TRBV28 | CASSLQTSYNEQFF | TGTGCCAGCAGCCTCCAAACCTCCTACAATGAGCAGTTCTTC
- | TRBJ1-5 | few | TRBV11-2 | CASSAHPVSGAESQPQHF | TGTGCCAGCAGCGCCCACCCCGTTTCGGGGGCTGAAAGTCAGCCCCAGCATTTT
- | TRBJ2-1 | few | TRBV29-1 | CSVGSGVRGDNEQFF | TGCAGCGTTGGGAGTGGAGTACGAGGTGACAATGAGCAGTTCTTC
- | TRBJ1-1 | many | TRBV29-1 | CSVSRMNTEAFF | TGCAGCGTTTCAAGAATGAACACTGAAGCTTTCTTT
TRBD2 | TRBJ2-5 | few | TRBV24-1 | CATSDPQRGPQETQYF | TGTGCCACCAGTGATCCACAGCGGGGACCCCAAGAGACCCAGTACTTC
TRBD2 | TRBJ2-1 | few | TRBV5-1 | CASSPRDSGSFEQFF | TGCGCCAGCAGCCCCCGAGATAGCGGGAGCTTTGAGCAGTTCTTC
TRBD1 | TRBJ1-4 | few | TRBV4-1 | CASTDRANEKLFF | TGCGCCAGCACGGACAGGGCTAATGAAAAACTGTTTTTT
- | TRBJ2-3 | few | TRBV29-1 | CSVRGGGGADTQYF | TGCAGCGTTCGAGGGGGCGGGGGTGCGGATACGCAGTATTTT
TRBD1 | TRBJ1-1 | few | TRBV19 | CASSIGTGGNTEAFF | TGTGCCAGTAGTATCGGTACAGGGGGGAACACTGAAGCTTTCTTT
- | TRBJ1-1 | many | TRBV7-9 | CASSLGAGTEAFF | TGTGCCAGCAGCTTAGGGGCTGGTACTGAAGCTTTCTTT
- | TRBJ1-3 | many | TRBV3-1 | CASSQETIGNTIYF | TGTGCCAGCAGCCAAGAAACGATTGGAAACACCATATATTTT
- | TRBJ2-5 | - | TRBV11-2 | CASSSPPPGRARGETQYF | TGTGCCAGCAGCTCCCCCCCCCCCGGACGTGCGAGGGGAGAGACCCAGTACTTC
- | TRBJ1-1 | many | TRBV6-2/TRBV6-3 | CASSDQGVTEAFF | TGTGCCAGCAGTGACCAGGGTGTCACTGAAGCTTTCTTT
TRBD1 | TRBJ1-6 | - | TRBV5-6 | CASSYTGTGVSPLHF | TGTGCCAGCAGCTACACCGGGACAGGGGTTTCACCCCTCCACTTT
- | TRBJ2-3 | many | TRBV4-1 | CASSQDSADTQYF | TGCGCCAGCAGCCAAGATTCAGCAGATACGCAGTATTTT
- | TRBJ2-5 | - | TRBV5-4 | CASSLGSGSQYF | TGTGCCAGCAGCCTTGGCAGCGGTTCCCAGTACTTC
- | TRBJ1-3 | - | TRBV5-1 | CASSFSRGSGNTIYF | TGCGCCAGCAGCTTTTCCAGGGGATCCGGAAACACCATATATTTT
- | TRBJ2-2 | few | TRBV12-3/TRBV12-4 | CASSLGRVGHGELFF | TGTGCCAGCAGTTTAGGCAGGGTAGGGCACGGGGAGCTGTTTTTT
TRBD1 | TRBJ1-4 | few | TRBV7-9 | CASSSTGMAEKLFF | TGTGCCAGCAGCTCGACAGGGATGGCTGAAAAACTGTTTTTT
- | TRBJ2-4 | few | TRBV3-1 | CASGPGVAKNIQYF | TGTGCCAGCGGACCAGGGGTGGCCAAAAACATTCAGTACTTC
- | TRBJ2-1 | few | TRBV29-1 | CSVRNRLVFYNEQFF | TGCAGCGTACGAAACAGACTAGTATTCTACAATGAGCAGTTCTTC
- | TRBJ2-1 | few | TRBV6-5 | CASGPTVHYSYNEQFF | TGTGCCAGCGGACCGACAGTTCATTACTCCTACAATGAGCAGTTCTTC
TRBD1 | TRBJ1-1 | few | TRBV20-1 | CSARDRGNRAFF | TGCAGTGCCCGGGACAGGGGGAATAGAGCTTTCTTT
- | TRBJ1-4 | many | TRBV27 | CASSSPIRNEKLFF | TGTGCCAGCAGTTCCCCGATCAGAAATGAAAAACTGTTTTTT
- | TRBJ1-5 | - | TRBV10-3 | CAIRERGKPQHF | TGTGCCATCAGGGAGCGAGGAAAGCCCCAGCATTTT
- | TRBJ2-1 | - | TRBV20-1 | CSARDATYNEQFF | TGCAGTGCTAGAGACGCTACGTACAATGAGCAGTTCTTC
TRBD2 | TRBJ2-5 | few | TRBV7-9 | CASSPWTSGKETQYF | TGTGCCAGCAGCCCCTGGACTAGCGGAAAAGAGACCCAGTACTTC
- | TRBJ1-2 | - | TRBV7-8 | CASSFEHTNYGYTF | TGTGCCAGCAGCTTCGAGCATACAAACTATGGCTACACCTTC
TRBD1 | TRBJ1-1 | - | TRBV20-1 | CSATGGTTEAFF | TGCAGTGCTACAGGGGGGACCACTGAAGCTTTCTTT
TRBD1 | TRBJ1-5 | few | TRBV4-3 | CASSQVGRDRRPPNQPQHF | TGCGCCAGCAGCCAAGTGGGGAGGGACAGGAGACCACCAAATCAGCCCCAGCATTTT
TRBD1 | TRBJ1-2 | - | TRBV14 | CASSRLSGQGSYGYTF | TGTGCCAGCAGCCGCCTAAGCGGACAGGGCAGCTATGGCTACACCTTC
- | TRBJ1-6 | - | TRBV10-2 | CASRGWGESPLHF | TGCGCCAGCAGAGGCTGGGGGGAATCACCCCTCCACTTT
- | TRBJ2-5 | few | TRBV29-1 | CSARGGRIETQYF | TGCAGCGCCCGTGGGGGTAGGATTGAGACCCAGTACTTC
TRBD1 | TRBJ1-2 | many | TRBV12-3/TRBV12-4 | CASSPSGQGAGYTF | TGTGCCAGCAGCCCATCGGGACAGGGGGCTGGCTACACCTTC
- | TRBJ2-3 | many | TRBV7-2 | CASSSVGPTDTQYF | TGTGCCAGCAGCTCCGTTGGGCCCACAGATACGCAGTATTTT
TRBD2 | TRBJ2-6 | few | TRBV11-3 | CASSPGGASGANVLTF | TGTGCCAGCAGCCCCGGGGGGGCTTCTGGGGCCAACGTCCTGACTTTC
- | TRBJ1-1 | - | TRBV28 | CASIQGGSGTEAFF | TGTGCCAGCATCCAAGGGGGGTCGGGCACTGAAGCTTTCTTT
- | TRBJ1-5 | - | TRBV7-2 | CASSPDGGQPQHF | TGTGCCAGCAGCCCAGACGGCGGTCAGCCCCAGCATTTT
TRBD1 | TRBJ1-1 | - | TRBV27 | CASSSTPTGKVKAFF | TGTGCCAGCAGTTCAACGCCGACAGGGAAGGTGAAAGCTTTCTTT
- | TRBJ2-2 | few | TRBV2 | CASRKGIANTGELFF | TGTGCCAGCCGTAAAGGGATAGCGAACACCGGGGAGCTGTTTTTT
TRBD2 | TRBJ2-3 | few | TRBV9 | CASSEAAGFTDTQYF | TGTGCCAGCAGCGAGGCAGCGGGGTTCACAGATACGCAGTATTTT
- | TRBJ2-3 | few | TRBV21-1 | CASSKKVVLAELTDTQYF | TGTGCCAGCAGCAAAAAGGTAGTACTAGCGGAACTCACAGATACGCAGTATTTT
- | TRBJ1-1 | - | TRBV29-1 | CSVESQGNTEAFF | TGCAGCGTTGAATCCCAGGGGAACACTGAAGCTTTCTTT
- | TRBJ1-1 | few | TRBV18 | CASSPRHTNTEAFF | TGTGCCAGCTCACCAAGACACACGAACACTGAAGCTTTCTTT
- | TRBJ2-3 | - | TRBV29-1 | CSVPSPRGTQYF | TGCAGCGTCCCCTCCCCGAGGGGTACGCAGTATTTT
TRBD1 | TRBJ1-4 | - | TRBV4-3 | CASSQEMGTGGEKLFF | TGCGCCAGCAGCCAAGAAATGGGGACAGGTGGGGAAAAACTGTTTTTT
- | TRBJ1-1 | - | TRBV5-1 | CASSLALGLVEAFF | TGCGCCAGCAGCTTGGCCCTGGGGCTGGTTGAAGCTTTCTTT
TRBD2 | TRBJ2-5 | - | TRBV20-1 | CCARDGTSGRETQYF | TGCTGTGCTAGAGACGGGACTAGCGGTAGGGAGACCCAGTACTTC
- | TRBJ1-3 | - | TRBV5-1 | CASSRFTGDSGNTIYF | TGCGCCAGCAGCAGATTTACAGGAGACTCTGGAAACACCATATATTTT
TRBD2 | TRBJ2-3 | few | TRBV4-1 | CASSQELASSTDTQYF | TGCGCCAGCAGCCAAGAACTAGCGTCTAGCACAGATACGCAGTATTTT
TRBD1 | TRBJ2-1 | few | TRBV19 | CASSTRPGTGTGPNEQFF | TGTGCCAGTAGTACTCGTCCCGGGACAGGGACGGGGCCCAATGAGCAGTTCTTC
- | TRBJ2-5 | many | TRBV7-9 | CASSRGAETQYF | TGTGCCAGCAGCAGGGGCGCAGAGACCCAGTACTTC
- | TRBJ2-7 | few | TRBV6-2/TRBV6-3 | CASGGGLIYEQYF | TGTGCCAGCGGAGGCGGGCTAATCTACGAGCAGTACTTC